This passage covers 19 T cell receptor beta chains from one sample sequenced in a study of cytomegalovirus exposure and HLA in healthy donors. A multiplex PCR was run with 60 Vbeta primers and 13 Jbeta primers. TCRdb's copy holds only in-frame clones and misses some; the assay was immunoSEQ multiplex PCR. The sample has approximately 160,000 clones; over 70% are singletons. The sequencing input was PBMCs. The origin of the receptors is a male donor in good health and CMV-seropositive.

The chain employs TRBV5-1 and TRBJ2-1; weak D call: TRBD1 (6 bases). Germline V gene lookup returns CDR1 SGHRS and CDR2 YFSETQ. Trimming removed 4 bases from V and 6 bases from J, with 20 bases in between. The CDR3 extends over 16 amino acids. The CDR3 sequence is CASSRTSGAMGNEQFF. The CDR3 DNA is TGCGCCAGCAGCCGTACCTCAGGGGCGATGGGCAATGAGCAGTTCTTC.

J is TRBJ2-3 and V is TRBV6-1; 8 positions match TRBD2. Germline V CDR1 and CDR2: MNHNS, SASEGT. This CDR3 region has 14 residues. Unmatched junction bases numbered 5, after V lost 4 bases and J lost 5 bases. CDR3 protein: CASSVGLAEDTQYF. The CDR3 DNA reads as TGTGCCAGCAGTGTCGGACTAGCCGAAGATACGCAGTATTTT.

This chain uses TRBV19 with TRBJ2-2; 8 bases match TRBD1. The V gene's germline CDR1 is LNHDA and CDR2 SQIVND (reference sequence). J was trimmed by 5 bases and V by 8 bases; bases with no gene match: 16. This CDR3 is built from 17 residues. As DNA, the CDR3 is TGTGCCAGTGCATGGATAAAACGGACAGGGAGTACCGGGGAGCTGTTTTTT. Translating gives CASAWIKRTGSTGELFF.

The chain uses TRBV27 and TRBJ2-1, with TRBD2 matching 8 bases. CDR1 and CDR2 from the germline V gene are MNHEY and SMNVEV (reference sequence). J gave up 6 bases and V 0 bases, and 7 bases lay outside the gene matches. The CDR3 is 16 residues long. The CDR3 reads CASSLSFPAGVNEQFF. In DNA form, the CDR3 reads TGTGCCAGCAGTTTATCGTTTCCAGCGGGGGTCAATGAGCAGTTCTTC.

This clone was counted only a few times. The chain employs TRBV6-5 and TRBJ1-2; perhaps TRBD1 as D (6 bases). V lost 5 bases and J 8 bases, leaving 15 bases between the germline ends. Germline CDR1 MNHEY, CDR2 SVGAGI. The CDR3 is made up of 13 amino acids. CDR3 in amino acids: CASSPRPGDGYTF. DNA of the CDR3: TGTGCCAGCAGTCCTCGGCCAGGGGACGGCTACACCTTC.

The J gene is TRBJ2-7, the V gene TRBV5-4; no clear D gene. CDR3 length: 15 residues. CDR1 SGHNT and CDR2 YYREEE come from the germline V gene (reference sequence). With 0 bases removed from V and 6 bases from J, the gap between germline ends came to 16 bases. In DNA form, the CDR3 reads TGTGCCAGCAGCTTGGGAGGCAGTAACGTGGGCGAGCAGTACTTC. Encoded protein: CASSLGGSNVGEQYF.

The chain couples TRBV11-3 to TRBJ2-7, with TRBD1 identical over 8 bases. The CDR3 loop spans 14 amino acids. The germline CDR1 and CDR2 sequences are SGHNT and YENEEA. Germline trimming cut 5 bases from V and 3 bases from J; bases unmatched to any gene: 6. The CDR3 spells CASSRGGQGYEQYF. CDR3 in DNA: TGTGCCAGCAGCCGGGGCGGACAGGGCTACGAGCAGTACTTC.

CDR3 nucleotide sequence: TGCAGCGTTGAAGAGTCAACGTCGGGCCAGCATTTT. It specifies CSVEESTSGQHF. The genes are TRBV29-1 and TRBJ1-5, with no clear D. V lost 0 bases and J lost 12, with 12 bases in between. From germline, CDR1 is SQVTM and CDR2 ANQGSEA. The CDR3 has 12 residues.

V gene TRBV5-1 combines with J gene TRBJ2-7, with 8 positions matching TRBD1. J was trimmed by 4 bases and V by 4 bases; bases with no gene match: 7. The CDR3 spans 14 residues. Per the germline V gene, CDR1 is SGHRS and CDR2 is YFSETQ. The CDR3 sequence: CASSPGQGLYEQYF. For the CDR3, the DNA is TGCGCCAGCAGCCCCGGACAGGGTCTTTACGAGCAGTACTTC.

The chain combines TRBV4-1 with TRBJ2-7, with a weak D call TRBD2 (6 bases). This CDR3 has 12 amino acids. Germline V gene lookup returns CDR1 MGHRA and CDR2 YSYEKL. V was shortened by 4 bases and J by 7 bases, with 11 bases between the two germline ends. This CDR3 reads CASSRRLGEQYF. The CDR3 DNA is TGCGCCAGCAGCCGCCGACTAGGGGAGCAGTACTTC.

The gene calls are TRBV18 and TRBJ2-5, with TRBD2 matching 11 bases. V dropped 2 bases and J dropped 7; count of bases not matched to a gene: 12. The CDR3 spans 17 residues. Germline assignment: CDR1 KGHSH and CDR2 LQKENI. The CDR3 region is CASSPTSASGGTGTQYF. The CDR3 nucleotides read TGTGCCAGCTCACCAACCTCGGCTAGCGGGGGGACGGGGACCCAGTACTTC. The whole variable domain, remainder taken from reference TRBV18 and TRBJ2-5, is NAGVMQNPRHLVRRRGQEARLRCSPMKGHSHVYWYRQLPEEGLKFMVYLQKENIIDESGMPKERFSAEFPKEGPSILRIQQVVRGDSAAYFCASSPTSASGGTGTQYFGPGTRLLVL.

The chain joins TRBV30 to TRBJ1-3; TRBD1 might be the D (6 bases). Trimming removed 7 bases from V and 7 bases from J, with 17 bases in between. The CDR3 is made up of 13 amino acids. Germline CDR1 reads GTSNPN; CDR2 reads SVGIG (reference sequence). The CDR3, as DNA: TGTGCCTCCCAGGGGAAAGTTTACAACACCATATATTTT. It is translated as CASQGKVYNTIYF.

The chain carries TRBV11-2 and TRBJ2-1, with D uncertain. Germline CDR1 is SGHAT and CDR2 is FQNNGV. Trimming pared 1 base from V and 7 bases from J, leaving 5 bases between. CDR3 length equals 12 residues. Here the CDR3 reads CASSLGANEQFF. The CDR3 bases are TGTGCCAGCAGCTTAGGGGCGAATGAGCAGTTCTTC.

The chain couples TRBV5-1 to TRBJ1-1; D remains ambiguous. The CDR3 totals 13 residues. Germline V gives CDR1 SGHRS, CDR2 YFSETQ. The germline V and J ends were trimmed by 2 bases and 5 bases, with 10 bases remaining between them. DNA of the CDR3: TGCGCCAGCAGCTTAGGTAGAGGGACTGAAGCTTTCTTT. Translating gives CASSLGRGTEAFF.

The V and J genes are TRBV29-1 and TRBJ2-2, with D possibly TRBD2 on 6 matching bases. V lost 0 bases and J lost 8, with 19 bases in between. The germline V gene has CDR1 SQVTM and CDR2 ANQGSEA. There are 16 residues in the CDR3. CDR3 bases: TGCAGCGTTGAAGAAAGAGGAGGGGCCCTTAAGGGGGAGCTGTTTTTT. Residues: CSVEERGGALKGELFF.

CDR3 sequence reads: CASSLGLGIGVTGELFF. The CDR3 DNA sequence: TGTGCCAGCAGCTTGGGGCTCGGGATAGGAGTCACCGGGGAGCTGTTTTTT. The chain joins TRBV5-6 to TRBJ2-2; D is possibly TRBD2 (5 bases). V lost 0 bases, J lost 4 bases, and 16 bases lay in between. Germline V lookup: CDR1 SGHDT, CDR2 YYEEEE. This CDR3 has 17 residues.

V and J are TRBV2 and TRBJ2-2; 7 positions agree with TRBD1. V was clipped by 7 bases and J by 2 bases; unmatched bases: 7. This CDR3 has 15 residues. The germline V gene has CDR1 SNHLY and CDR2 FYNNEI. This chain's CDR3 is CASTIDRANTGELFF. CDR3 DNA sequence: TGTGCCAGCACTATAGACAGGGCTAACACCGGGGAGCTGTTTTTT.

The V call is TRBV2, the J call TRBJ2-4; 7 nucleotides align to TRBD2. The trim removed 6 bases at V and 6 bases at J, leaving 5 bases unmatched. Germline CDR1 is SNHLY and CDR2 is FYNNEI. The CDR3 has 13 residues. The CDR3 loop reads CASRGTSANIQYF. Here the CDR3 DNA reads TGTGCCAGCAGAGGAACTAGCGCAAACATTCAGTACTTC.

The chain links TRBV5-4 to TRBJ2-2; D possibly corresponds to TRBD1 (5 bases). From germline, CDR1 is SGHNT and CDR2 YYREEE (reference sequence). This CDR3 region has 14 residues. V was shortened by 1 base and J by 8 bases, with 12 bases between the two germline ends. The CDR3 DNA is TGTGCCAGCAGCTTGCCCCGTGGGGCGGGGGAGCTGTTTTTT. It translates to CASSLPRGAGELFF.